Listed here is a single T cell receptor (beta chain). Its cognate antigen is unknown. Per the authors' pipeline: ImmunoSEQ only sent back junction sequences with no quality scores, so filtering was done differently. Repertoires were generated with immunoSEQ multiplex PCR, while TCRdb's copy carries only in-frame clones and drops some. From that table come the V and J calls and clone size; the DNA was used to work out D and trimming. The sample has under 600,000 clones, about 96% seen once; the top ten hold 0.05% to 0.08%. This specimen belongs to a study of shared clonotypes between healthy human individuals. Study-wide points: Larger estimated richness was generally seen in naive subsets than in memory subsets.

Germline lookup yields CDR1 MDHEN and CDR2 SYDVKM. CDR3 length: 15 residues. V gave up 5 bases and J gave up 0 bases, with 13 bases separating them. This TCR was sampled from a woman aged 30 to 39 in good health. This sequence joins TRBV28 and TRBJ1-1, with TRBD1 as a possible D gene (5 bases). Sequencing was done on a sample of naive CD4+ T cells sorted from blood. As for subset: CD45RA+ positively selected. The CDR3 reads CASSTIGTLNTEAFF. The CDR3, as DNA: TGTGCCAGCAGTACAATCGGGACTCTGAACACTGAAGCTTTCTTT.